This T cell receptor beta chain was sequenced during a study of early T cells in non-severe SARS-CoV-2 infection. Germline trimming cut 0 bases from V and 12 bases from J; bases unmatched to any gene: 13. The CDR3 length is 15 residues. CDR1 and CDR2 from the germline V gene are MGHRA and YSYEKL. This clonotype was counted many times. A single record per CDR3 protein comes from TCRdb applying MiXCR to the 5' RACE reads. The sample has approximately 32,000 distinct CDR3 sequences; under 5% are singletons. The sample comprised whole blood. The V and J genes are TRBV4-1 and TRBJ2-5; 7 bases line up with TRBD1. The TCR sequence derives from an adult who was a healthcare worker with PCR-confirmed SARS-CoV-2 infection or an uninfected control (not recorded which). This CDR3 reads CASSQDLRAQGIKYF. The DNA for the CDR3 is TGCGCCAGCAGCCAAGATCTTCGAGCACAGGGGATAAAGTACTTC.